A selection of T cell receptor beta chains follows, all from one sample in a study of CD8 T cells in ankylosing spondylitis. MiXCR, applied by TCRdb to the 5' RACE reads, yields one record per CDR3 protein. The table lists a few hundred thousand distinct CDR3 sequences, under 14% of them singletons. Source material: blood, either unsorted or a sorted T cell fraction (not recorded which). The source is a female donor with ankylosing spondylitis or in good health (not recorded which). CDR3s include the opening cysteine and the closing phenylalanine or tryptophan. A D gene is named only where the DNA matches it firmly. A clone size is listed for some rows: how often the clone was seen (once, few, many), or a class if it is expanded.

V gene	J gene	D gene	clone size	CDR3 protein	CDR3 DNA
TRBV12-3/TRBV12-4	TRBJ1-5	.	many	CASSATGNQPQHF	TGTGCCAGCAGTGCGACAGGCAATCAGCCCCAGCATTTT
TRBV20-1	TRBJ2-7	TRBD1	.	CSARPGQGPYEQYF	TGCAGTGCTAGACCTGGACAGGGACCCTACGAGCAGTACTTC
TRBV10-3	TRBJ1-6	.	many	CAISEGVGINSPLHF	TGTGCCATCAGTGAGGGGGTAGGGATTAATTCACCCCTCCACTTT
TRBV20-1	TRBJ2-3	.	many	CSAAEFRRSADTQYF	TGCAGTGCTGCGGAGTTTCGCCGAAGCGCAGATACGCAGTATTTT
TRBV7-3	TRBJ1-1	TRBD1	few	CASSLRPTGDTEAFF	TGTGCCAGCAGCCTACGCCCGACAGGGGACACTGAAGCTTTCTTT
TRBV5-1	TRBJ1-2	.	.	CASSPGGDKYGYTF	TGCGCCAGCAGCCCGGGAGGGGACAAGTACGGCTACACCTTC
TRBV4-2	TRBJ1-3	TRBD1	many	CASSQTLQGAPGNTIYF	TGTGCCAGCAGCCAAACACTACAGGGGGCCCCTGGAAACACCATATATTTT
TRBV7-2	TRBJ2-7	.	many	CASSLKGGDPYEQYF	TGTGCCAGCAGCTTAAAGGGCGGGGATCCCTACGAGCAGTACTTC
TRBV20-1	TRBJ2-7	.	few	CSARGQTYEQYF	TGCAGTGCTAGAGGTCAGACCTACGAGCAGTACTTC
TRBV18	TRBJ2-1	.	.	CASYSGQYNEQFF	TGTGCCAGCTACAGCGGGCAGTACAATGAGCAGTTCTTC
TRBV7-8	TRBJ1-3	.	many	CASSPRQAAGNTIYF	TGTGCCAGCAGCCCGAGACAGGCTGCGGGAAACACCATATATTTT
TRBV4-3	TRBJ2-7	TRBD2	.	CASSQELRTSAREQYF	TGCGCCAGCAGCCAAGAACTGCGGACTAGCGCAAGAGAGCAGTACTTC
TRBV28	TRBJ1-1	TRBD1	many	CASSLRQGMNTEAFF	TGTGCCAGCAGCCTACGACAGGGGATGAACACTGAAGCTTTCTTT
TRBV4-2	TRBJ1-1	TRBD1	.	CASSTTQGATEAFF	TGTGCCAGCAGCACTACACAGGGGGCCACTGAAGCTTTCTTT
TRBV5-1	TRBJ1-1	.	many	CASRQGPNTEAFF	TGCGCCAGCAGGCAGGGCCCGAACACTGAAGCTTTCTTT
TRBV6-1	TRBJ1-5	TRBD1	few	CASRGTGGASSNQPQHF	TGTGCCAGCAGGGGTACAGGGGGGGCGTCGAGCAATCAGCCCCAGCATTTT
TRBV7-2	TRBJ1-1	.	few	CASSLRVGRTEAFF	TGTGCCAGCAGCTTACGGGTCGGGCGGACTGAAGCTTTCTTT
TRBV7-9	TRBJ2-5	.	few	CASSRSERFGTQYF	TGTGCCAGCAGCCGGTCGGAGCGTTTTGGGACCCAGTACTTC
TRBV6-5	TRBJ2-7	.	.	CASSPHLGFEQYF	TGTGCCAGCAGCCCCCATCTAGGTTTCGAGCAGTACTTC
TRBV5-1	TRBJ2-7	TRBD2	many	CASSPESAGGPYEQYF	TGCGCCAGCAGCCCTGAATCAGCGGGGGGGCCTTACGAGCAGTACTTC
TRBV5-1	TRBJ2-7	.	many	CASSLDYRATEQYF	TGCGCCAGCAGCTTGGATTACAGGGCGACTGAGCAGTACTTC
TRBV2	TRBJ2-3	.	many	CASMLTDTQYF	TGTGCCAGCATGTTGACAGATACGCAGTATTTT